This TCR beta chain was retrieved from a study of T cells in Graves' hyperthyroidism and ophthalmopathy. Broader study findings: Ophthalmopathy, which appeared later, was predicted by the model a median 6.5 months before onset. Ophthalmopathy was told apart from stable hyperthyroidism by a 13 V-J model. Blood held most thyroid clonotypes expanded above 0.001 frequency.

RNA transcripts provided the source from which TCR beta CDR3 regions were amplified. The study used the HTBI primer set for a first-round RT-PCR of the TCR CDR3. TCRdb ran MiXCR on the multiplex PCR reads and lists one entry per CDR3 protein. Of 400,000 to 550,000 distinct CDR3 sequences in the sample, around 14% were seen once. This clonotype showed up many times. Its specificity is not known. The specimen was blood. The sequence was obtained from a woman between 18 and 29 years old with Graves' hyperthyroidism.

The CDR3: CASRFSGEETQYF. The CDR3 bases are TGTGCCAGCAGATTCAGCGGAGAAGAGACCCAGTACTTC. The chain is built from TRBV9 and TRBJ2-5, with D perhaps TRBD2 (5 bases). V was shortened by 5 bases and J by 3 bases, with 11 bases between the two germline ends. The CDR3 length is 13 residues. Germline-derived CDR1 and CDR2 are SGDLS and YYNGEE.